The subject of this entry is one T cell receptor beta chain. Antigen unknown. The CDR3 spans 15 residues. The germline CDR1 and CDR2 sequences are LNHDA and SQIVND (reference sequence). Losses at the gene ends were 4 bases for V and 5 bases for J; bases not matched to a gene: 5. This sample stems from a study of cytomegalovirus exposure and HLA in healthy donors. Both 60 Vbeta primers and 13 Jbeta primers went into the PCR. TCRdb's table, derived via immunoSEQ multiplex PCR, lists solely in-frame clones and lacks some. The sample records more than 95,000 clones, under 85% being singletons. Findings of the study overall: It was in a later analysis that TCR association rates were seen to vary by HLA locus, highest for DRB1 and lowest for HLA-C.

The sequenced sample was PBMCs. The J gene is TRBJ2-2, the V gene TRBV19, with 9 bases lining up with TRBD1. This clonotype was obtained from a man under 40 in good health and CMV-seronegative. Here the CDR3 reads CASSTRTGETGELFF. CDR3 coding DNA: TGTGCCAGTAGTACCCGGACAGGGGAGACCGGGGAGCTGTTTTTT.